These 22 T cell receptor beta chains were sequenced from one sample in a study of T cells in Graves' hyperthyroidism and ophthalmopathy (dated by TCRdb to 2018 to 2020). The protocol used for the library was multiplex PCR. The data were produced on an Illumina HiSeq 2000. The TCR beta CDR3 regions were amplified from the RNA transcripts. A first-round RT-PCR of the TCR CDR3 used the HTBI primer set with the Qiagen OneStep RT-PCR kit. In-frame beta chains were kept once TCRdb had trimmed the public reads at Q25 with fastp and called clones with MiXCR. For every CDR3 protein sequence, its rows merge into one entry that carries the most common genes and DNA. This sample holds nearly 750,000 distinct CDR3 sequences; about 35% were observed only once. Around 30% of the sample belongs to the ten largest clones. Sequenced input: blood. The source is a woman aged 40-49 years with Graves' hyperthyroidism.

The chain uses TRBV10-3 and TRBJ1-2, with 8 bases matching TRBD1. Trimming at V came to 2 bases and at J to 7 bases, leaving 12 bases not matched to a gene. The CDR3 extends over 16 amino acids. Germline V gives CDR1 ENHRY, CDR2 SYGVKD. The CDR3 reads CAISEKVDRASRGYTF. DNA of the CDR3: TGTGCCATCAGTGAGAAAGTGGACAGGGCGAGTCGTGGCTACACCTTC.

This clonotype is a singleton in its sample. This rearrangement joins TRBV20-1 to TRBJ1-4; perhaps TRBD1 as D (6 bases). With 3 bases removed from V and 10 bases from J, the gap between germline ends came to 24 bases. CDR1 DFQATT and CDR2 SNEGSKA come from the germline V gene (reference sequence). There are 16 residues in the CDR3. The CDR3 protein is CSARKDVGAGFGKLFF. CDR3 in DNA: TGCAGTGCTAGGAAAGATGTGGGGGCCGGTTTTGGAAAACTGTTTTTT.

This clonotype showed up many times. This CDR3 is CATRQLGNQPQHF. The CDR3 DNA is TGTGCCACCAGACAGTTGGGGAATCAGCCCCAGCATTTT. The chain couples TRBV15 to TRBJ1-5; D unclear. From germline, CDR1 is LNHNV and CDR2 YYDKDF (reference sequence). This CDR3 contains 13 residues. Trimming took off 6 bases at V and 4 bases at J, with 10 bases between the two ends. The variable domain in full, with the rest retrieved from reference TRBV15 and TRBJ1-5, is DAMVIQNPRYQVTQFGKPVTLSCSQTLNHNVMYWYQQKSSQAPKLLFHYYDKDFNNEADTPDNFQSRRPNTSFCFLDIRSPGLGDTAMYLCATRQLGNQPQHFGDGTRLSIL.

This clonotype was picked up many times. V is TRBV19 and J is TRBJ2-7; 10 nucleotides line up with TRBD1. The CDR3 runs 14 residues. Looked up from germline, CDR1 is LNHDA and CDR2 is SQIVND (reference sequence). Trimming cost V 5 bases and J 6 bases; bases outside gene matches: 7. Here the CDR3 DNA reads TGTGCCAGTAGTGGACGACAGGGGGCAGGCGAGCAGTACTTC. Translated: CASSGRQGAGEQYF.

Turning to this clonotype: The junction departs from the called germline gene at one end, perhaps through a read error. The V gene is TRBV7-3, the J gene TRBJ2-2; a possible D gene is TRBD2 (6 bases). This CDR3 contains 12 residues. CDR1 and CDR2 from the germline V gene are SGHTA and FQGTGA. CDR3 residues: CASSPAHGGLFF. Written as DNA, the CDR3 is TGTGCCAGCAGCCCGGCCCACGGGGGGCTGTTTTTT.

In this sample, this clonotype turned up many times. The chain couples TRBV29-1 to TRBJ2-5; 12 bases agree with TRBD2. Per germline, CDR1 SQVTM and CDR2 ANQGSEA. V shed 8 bases and J 5 bases; nucleotides not matched to a gene: 6. CDR3 length: 13 amino acids. The CDR3 region is CSIGLAGHETQYF. CDR3 sequence (DNA): TGCAGCATTGGACTAGCGGGACACGAGACCCAGTACTTC.

This chain uses TRBV7-2 with TRBJ2-7; 10 nucleotides line up with TRBD2. Looked up from germline, CDR1 is SGHTA and CDR2 is FQGNSA. The CDR3 has 14 residues. J gave up 5 bases and V 6 bases, and 7 bases lay outside the gene matches. The CDR3 bases are TGTGCCAGCAGGGGTCTAGCGGGGGAAGACGAGCAGTACTTC. Translation: CASRGLAGEDEQYF.

In this sample, this clonotype turned up a few times. The V call is TRBV6-1, the J call TRBJ1-6; D not certain. The CDR3 has 15 amino acids. Germline V CDR1 and CDR2: MNHNS, SASEGT. Trimming shortened V by 7 bases and J by 7 bases, and 17 bases separated the two germline ends. The CDR3 reads CASKSPVFSNSPLHF. In DNA form, the CDR3 reads TGTGCCAGCAAATCCCCGGTATTCTCGAATTCACCCCTCCACTTT.

This clonotype was seen only a few times. V and J are TRBV6-1 and TRBJ1-5; D call uncertain. Germline values: CDR1 MNHNS, CDR2 SASEGT. The CDR3 covers 16 residues. Trimming took 6 bases from V and 5 from J, leaving 20 bases between them. This CDR3 reads CASSRINSQPYQPQHF. CDR3 nucleotide sequence: TGTGCCAGCAGCCGCATTAACAGTCAGCCCTATCAGCCCCAGCATTTT.

At least ten counts were recorded for this clonotype. J is TRBJ1-1 and V is TRBV29-1, with TRBD1 matching over 7 bases. With 6 bases clipped from V and 11 bases from J, the junction kept 6 bases outside the gene matches. This CDR3 is built from 10 residues. Germline CDR1 and CDR2: SQVTM and ANQGSEA. CDR3 bases: TGCAGCGTCACAGGGGTTGGGGCTTTCTTT. Protein sequence: CSVTGVGAFF.

This chain connects TRBV7-3 to TRBJ1-1, with unresolved D. Germline V gives CDR1 SGHTA, CDR2 FQGTGA. V dropped 6 bases and J dropped 5 bases, with 16 bases sitting between them. The CDR3 covers 14 residues. CDR3 coding DNA: TGTGCCAGCAGTGAAGGCCTGCCGGGGACTGAAGCTTTCTTT. Protein sequence: CASSEGLPGTEAFF. Variable domain in full (rest from reference TRBV7-3 and TRBJ1-1): GAGVSQTPSNKVTEKGKYVELRCDPISGHTALYWYRQSLGQGPEFLIYFQGTGAADDSGLPNDRFFAVRPEGSVSTLKIQRTERGDSAVYLCASSEGLPGTEAFFGQGTRLTVV.

This clonotype was recorded many times. The genes are TRBV29-1 and TRBJ1-2; unclear D gene. With 4 bases removed from V and 2 bases from J, the gap between germline ends came to 11 bases. The V gene's germline CDR1 is SQVTM and CDR2 ANQGSEA. This CDR3 comprises 13 residues. CDR3 nucleotides: TGCAGCGTTGTGGAGTATGGGAACTATGGCTACACCTTC. It translates to CSVVEYGNYGYTF.

The V gene is TRBV5-6, the J gene TRBJ1-6; perhaps TRBD1 as D (5 bases). The CDR3 runs 17 residues. The V end was cut by 0 bases, the J end by 7 bases, with 17 bases between. Germline-derived CDR1 and CDR2 are SGHDT and YYEEEE. The CDR3 DNA follows: TGTGCCAGCAGCTTGGCCCAGGGCCGGCCCTCCAATTCACCCCTCCACTTT. Its protein product is CASSLAQGRPSNSPLHF.

The table lists this clonotype with a few counts. The chain links TRBV28 to TRBJ1-4; D uncertain. Germline CDR1 reads MDHEN; CDR2 reads SYDVKM. Trimming took off 10 bases at V and 12 bases at J, with 24 bases between the two ends. The CDR3 is made up of 14 amino acids. CDR3 sequence: CATQGAWAGMQLFF. The CDR3 coding sequence is TGTGCCACCCAAGGAGCGTGGGCGGGTATGCAACTGTTTTTT.

In this sample, this clonotype turned up many times. The chain combines TRBV10-3 with TRBJ2-6; no clear D. Trimming pared 0 bases from V and 8 bases from J, leaving 5 bases between. The CDR3 is made up of 13 amino acids. In germline, CDR1 is ENHRY, CDR2 SYGVKD. Here the CDR3 DNA reads TGTGCCATCAGTGAGTCGAGTTCCAACGTCCTGACTTTC. Protein: CAISESSSNVLTF.

This chain links TRBV18 with TRBJ2-5, with D possibly being TRBD1 (5 bases). V gave up 3 bases and J gave up 4 bases, with 15 bases separating them. Germline-derived CDR1 and CDR2 are KGHSH and LQKENI. The CDR3 is 15 residues long. The CDR3 loop reads CASSPSGSQGETQYF. CDR3 DNA sequence: TGTGCCAGCTCACCGTCCGGTTCGCAGGGAGAGACCCAGTACTTC.

The genes are TRBV29-1 and TRBJ1-1; no clear D. The V gene's germline CDR1 is SQVTM and CDR2 ANQGSEA. Trimming removed 4 bases at V and 2 bases at J, with 11 bases between. The CDR3 has 13 amino acids. The CDR3 bases are TGCAGCGTTGTAAGTGTATCAAACACTGAAGCTTTCTTT. It specifies CSVVSVSNTEAFF.

The chain couples TRBV24-1 to TRBJ2-5; 8 bases fit TRBD1. Trimming cost V 3 bases and J 5 bases; bases outside gene matches: 10. CDR1 and CDR2 (germline): KGHDR, SFDVKD. This CDR3 is 16 amino acids long. CDR3 loop: CATSDPGTGLAETQYF. In DNA, the CDR3 is TGTGCCACCAGTGATCCCGGGACAGGCCTAGCGGAGACCCAGTACTTC.

The V call is TRBV20-1, the J call TRBJ1-6, with TRBD1 matching 7 bases. CDR3 length equals 14 residues. Per the germline V gene, CDR1 is DFQATT and CDR2 is SNEGSKA (reference sequence). J was trimmed by 1 base and V by 6 bases; bases with no gene match: 3. The CDR3 bases are TGCAGTGCCCAGACAGGGTCCTATAATTCACCCCTCCACTTT. This gives the protein CSAQTGSYNSPLHF.

The chain has TRBV6-5 and TRBJ1-5; D uncertain. V lost 5 bases to trimming and J lost 5 bases, with 7 bases between them. CDR1 and CDR2 from the germline V gene are MNHEY and SVGAGI. The length of the CDR3 is 12 residues. The CDR3 loop reads CASSPTHQPQHF. The CDR3 bases are TGTGCCAGCAGTCCGACCCATCAGCCCCAGCATTTT.

The gene calls are TRBV18 and TRBJ2-7, with 7 bases fitting TRBD1. The CDR3 sequence is 15 residues long. Germline V gene sequence: CDR1 KGHSH, CDR2 LQKENI. Trimming took 5 bases from V and 3 from J; bases not matched to a gene: 10. CDR3 DNA: TGTGCCAGCTCATTAACGGGACAGTCATACTACGAGCAGTACTTC. This sequence encodes CASSLTGQSYYEQYF.

The rearrangement links TRBV2 to TRBJ2-7; 8 nucleotides agree with TRBD1. Per the germline V gene, CDR1 is SNHLY and CDR2 is FYNNEI. The ends lost 4 bases at V and 6 bases at J; junction bases unmatched: 11. The CDR3 is 15 amino acids. CDR3: CASSARGQGKREQYF. Written as DNA, the CDR3 is TGTGCCAGCAGTGCTCGCGGACAGGGAAAACGCGAGCAGTACTTC.